These 25 T cell receptor beta chains were sequenced from one sample in a study of Tregs in tolerant kidney transplant recipients. These receptors have no known antigen. This table comes from immunoSEQ multiplex PCR, and its TCRdb copy is limited to in-frame clones, with some not included. The sample consists of approximately 9,100 clones, 34% of them appearing once. Recipient PBMCs carried a CFSE label and met irradiated graft donor PBMCs for approximately 6 days before FACS sorting. The sequences come from CD8+ T cells from blood cultured with allogeneic cells, collected before the transplant. Every receptor here comes from a human patient who received a combined kidney and bone marrow transplant.

This clone was found a few times. This rearrangement joins TRBV27 to TRBJ2-7, with TRBD1 matching 9 bases. The J segment lost 6 bases and the V segment lost 3 bases, leaving 9 bases of the junction unmatched. Looked up from germline, CDR1 is MNHEY and CDR2 is SMNVEV (reference sequence). CDR3 length equals 15 residues. The CDR3 sequence is CASSLAGTGSSEQYF. The CDR3 DNA is TGTGCCAGCAGTTTGGCAGGGACAGGGTCTTCCGAGCAGTACTTC.

The chain recombines TRBV9 with TRBJ2-1; 14 nucleotides line up with TRBD2. V lost 0 bases and J lost 3; bases outside the gene matches: 5. Germline values: CDR1 SGDLS, CDR2 YYNGEE. CDR3 length: 18 residues. CDR3 coding DNA: TGTGCCAGCAGCGTAGAACTAGGACTAGCGGGAGGCTACAATGAGCAGTTCTTC. Amino acid sequence: CASSVELGLAGGYNEQFF.

This chain joins TRBV5-1 and TRBJ1-2; 7 nucleotides align to TRBD1. The V segment lost 0 bases and the J segment 4 bases; nucleotides outside the gene matches: 12. The CDR3 extends over 17 amino acids. CDR1 and CDR2 (germline): SGHRS, YFSETQ. The CDR3 reads CASSLAADRAGLYGYTF. CDR3 sequence (DNA): TGCGCCAGCAGCTTGGCCGCAGACAGGGCCGGTCTCTATGGCTACACCTTC.

The J gene is TRBJ2-1, the V gene TRBV6-1; 8 bases line up with TRBD1. V dropped 3 bases and J dropped 8; count of bases not matched to a gene: 6. This CDR3 contains 14 residues. Germline CDR1 is MNHNS and CDR2 is SASEGT. The CDR3 sequence: CASSDGQGLDEQFF. CDR3 nucleotides: TGTGCCAGCAGTGATGGACAGGGATTAGATGAGCAGTTCTTC.

This clone has only a few counts. This chain joins TRBV7-9 and TRBJ2-7; TRBD2 agrees at 9 bases. Germline lookup yields CDR1 SEHNR and CDR2 FQNEAQ (reference sequence). The junction had 4 bases not matched to a gene; V was cut back by 5 bases and J by 2 bases. This CDR3 is built from 14 residues. CDR3 in DNA: TGTGCCAGCAGCCCCTTAGCGGGAGCCTACGAGCAGTACTTC. It encodes CASSPLAGAYEQYF.

The chain employs TRBV4-1 and TRBJ1-2, with D hard to call. CDR1 and CDR2 (germline): MGHRA, YSYEKL. This CDR3 has 15 amino acids. Trimming left V 1 base short and J 2 bases short, with 11 bases between. CDR3 sequence: CASSQVGNINYGYTF. CDR3 DNA sequence: TGCGCCAGCAGCCAAGTCGGGAATATAAACTATGGCTACACCTTC.

With respect to this clone: At the DNA level, this CDR3 is encoded by other sequences in the same sample as well. The chain joins TRBV4-2 to TRBJ1-6; 7 bases map to TRBD1. CDR3 length equals 17 residues. The germline V gene has CDR1 LGHNA and CDR2 YNFKEQ. Trimming took 4 bases from V and 0 from J; bases not matched to a gene: 6. The CDR3 reads CASSLGTVISYNSPLHF. CDR3 sequence (DNA): TGTGCCAGCAGCCTCGGGACAGTTATCTCCTATAATTCACCCCTCCACTTT.

This rearrangement joins TRBV28 to TRBJ2-7; 10 nucleotides match TRBD1. Germline V gives CDR1 MDHEN, CDR2 SYDVKM. Trimming removed 5 bases from V and 2 bases from J; junction bases left unmatched: 6. The length of the CDR3 is 15 residues. The CDR3 nucleotides are TGTGCCAGCAGTGACGGACAGGGGGAAGCCTACGAGCAGTACTTC. Amino acid sequence: CASSDGQGEAYEQYF.

The chain employs TRBV7-9 and TRBJ1-2; D unclear. Per germline, CDR1 SEHNR and CDR2 FQNEAQ (reference sequence). The CDR3 loop spans 15 amino acids. V was pared by 4 bases and J by 8 bases, with 20 bases between. The CDR3 here is CASSSSPRRAGGYTF. CDR3 nucleotides: TGTGCCAGCAGCTCCTCTCCACGGCGGGCTGGCGGCTACACCTTC.

The rearrangement links TRBV25-1 to TRBJ2-5; 8 positions match TRBD2. The J call may be incorrect, as the DNA end agrees better with TRBJ2-7. The V gene's germline CDR1 is MGHDK and CDR2 SYGVNS. The CDR3 extends over 16 amino acids. CDR3 sequence reads: CASSRHGGGSPHEQYF. The CDR3, as DNA: TGTGCCAGCAGTCGCCACGGGGGGGGGAGTCCTCACGAGCAGTACTTC.

The chain carries TRBV4-1 and TRBJ2-1; 15 nucleotides line up with TRBD2. The CDR3 consists of 19 residues. J gave up 6 bases and V 4 bases, and 13 bases lay outside the gene matches. Germline V CDR1 and CDR2: MGHRA, YSYEKL. The CDR3 region has the DNA TGCGCCAGCAGCCCCCTGACCGGACTAGCGGGAGGGCCGGGCAATGAGCAGTTCTTC. Encoded protein: CASSPLTGLAGGPGNEQFF.

The chain is built from TRBV27 and TRBJ2-7; a weak D match, TRBD2 (6 bases). Germline V CDR1 and CDR2: MNHEY, SMNVEV (reference sequence). With 5 bases removed from V and 0 bases from J, the gap between germline ends came to 11 bases. CDR3 length: 14 residues. CDR3 sequence: CASSVAGGSYEQYF. Here the CDR3 DNA reads TGTGCCAGCAGTGTAGCCGGGGGCTCCTACGAGCAGTACTTC.

This clone is medium-sized by share. The chain employs TRBV27 and TRBJ2-6, with D possibly being TRBD1 (5 bases). The CDR3 length is 16 residues. Trimming removed 5 bases from V and 1 base from J, with 12 bases in between. The germline V gene has CDR1 MNHEY and CDR2 SMNVEV (reference sequence). The CDR3 region is CASSPLTVSGANVLTF. The CDR3 DNA reads TGTGCCAGCAGTCCCTTGACAGTGTCTGGGGCCAACGTCCTGACTTTC.

This clone showed up just a few times. The rearrangement links TRBV11-2 to TRBJ1-1; D is undetermined. CDR1 and CDR2 from the germline V gene are SGHAT and FQNNGV. The length of the CDR3 is 11 residues. V shed 7 bases and J shed 7 bases, with 10 bases lying between them. DNA for the CDR3: TGTGCCAGCACCGAACTAGATGAAGCTTTCTTT. Its translation is CASTELDEAFF.

There are a few counts of this clone. This chain uses TRBV27 with TRBJ2-7; 7 nucleotides match TRBD2. CDR1 and CDR2 from the germline V gene are MNHEY and SMNVEV (reference sequence). This CDR3 region has 16 residues. J was trimmed by 2 bases and V by 6 bases; bases with no gene match: 13. DNA of the CDR3: TGTGCCAGCAGCGTAATTTTAGCGGGTGGAACCTACGAGCAGTACTTC. Protein: CASSVILAGGTYEQYF.

The CDR3 sequence is CASSLESLTVYEQYF. CDR3 DNA: TGTGCCAGCAGCTTAGAGTCCCTGACAGTCTACGAGCAGTACTTC. The V gene is TRBV7-9, the J gene TRBJ2-7; D may be TRBD1 (5 bases). Trimming pared 1 base from V and 3 bases from J, leaving 13 bases between. The CDR3 sequence is 15 residues long. CDR1 SEHNR and CDR2 FQNEAQ come from the germline V gene (reference sequence).

This clone is categorized as medium-sized. V gene TRBV27 combines with J gene TRBJ2-1; the match to TRBD2 covers 10 bases. The CDR3 extends over 15 amino acids. From germline, CDR1 is MNHEY and CDR2 SMNVEV (reference sequence). J lost 6 bases, V lost 5 bases, and 7 bases had no gene match. CDR3 loop: CASSPTSGDSNEQFF. The CDR3 region has the DNA TGTGCCAGCAGTCCAACTAGCGGGGATAGCAATGAGCAGTTCTTC.

This clone was counted between two and nine times. V gene TRBV10-3 combines with J gene TRBJ1-1; TRBD1 matches at 9 bases. V was pared by 3 bases and J by 4 bases, with 6 bases of the junction left unmatched. CDR3 size: 15 residues. The V gene's germline CDR1 is ENHRY and CDR2 SYGVKD. The CDR3 protein is CAISDLDRGGTEAFF. The CDR3 DNA sequence: TGTGCCATCAGTGATCTGGACAGGGGAGGCACTGAAGCTTTCTTT.

V usage is TRBV27 and J usage is TRBJ2-1, with TRBD2 identical over 11 bases. The CDR3 is 18 amino acids. Germline loops: CDR1 MNHEY, CDR2 SMNVEV (reference sequence). The V gene end was trimmed by 6 bases and the J gene end by 2 bases; junction bases not matched to a gene: 12. The CDR3 bases are TGTGCCAGCAGCCTTATATTAGCGGGGGGGCCAGCCTACAATGAGCAGTTCTTC. Encoded protein: CASSLILAGGPAYNEQFF.

This clone was seen repeatedly, ten times or more. V usage is TRBV6-5 and J usage is TRBJ2-7; 9 bases line up with TRBD1. Germline CDR1 reads MNHEY; CDR2 reads SVGAGI. J lost 3 bases, V lost 4 bases, and 1 base had no gene match. The CDR3 contains 13 residues. CDR3 protein: CASSWGQGYEQYF. DNA of the CDR3: TGTGCCAGCAGTTGGGGACAGGGCTACGAGCAGTACTTC.

Only a few counts were recorded for this clone. CDR3 nucleotides: TGTGCCAGCAGCTTCCGGACAGCGAACACTGAAGCTTTCTTT. Translation: CASSFRTANTEAFF. V usage is TRBV11-3 and J usage is TRBJ1-1, with a weak D call TRBD1 (6 bases). The germline CDR1 and CDR2 sequences are SGHNT and YENEEA. V lost 3 bases and J lost 1, with 9 bases in between. The length of the CDR3 is 14 residues.

This clone was observed a few times. This chain joins TRBV7-2 and TRBJ2-5; the match to TRBD2 covers 7 bases. The junction had 8 bases not matched to a gene; V was cut back by 5 bases and J by 5 bases. The CDR3 is 14 residues long. Germline CDR1 reads SGHTA; CDR2 reads FQGNSA. CDR3 coding DNA: TGTGCCAGCAGCCGCAAGCGGGAAGGGGAGACCCAGTACTTC. Its protein product is CASSRKREGETQYF.

This clone showed up just a few times. The J gene is TRBJ2-2, the V gene TRBV29-1, with D possibly TRBD1 on 6 matching bases. V was clipped by 4 bases and J by 8 bases, with 8 bases between them. Germline assignment: CDR1 SQVTM and CDR2 ANQGSEA. CDR3 size: 11 residues. The CDR3 bases are TGCAGCGTTGCACAGGGTGGGGAGCTGTTTTTT. Amino acids: CSVAQGGELFF.

The chain couples TRBV7-2 to TRBJ2-1; D might be TRBD2 (6 bases). The CDR3 runs to 15 residues. Looked up from germline, CDR1 is SGHTA and CDR2 is FQGNSA. Between the trimmed V and J ends, which lost 1 base and 4 bases, there was a span of 11 bases. CDR3 in amino acids: CASSLEVGGYNEQFF. CDR3 nucleotides: TGTGCCAGCAGCTTAGAGGTGGGGGGTTACAATGAGCAGTTCTTC.

A few counts support this clone. The chain is built from TRBV2 and TRBJ2-3, with 11 bases aligning to TRBD2. Germline CDR1 and CDR2: SNHLY and FYNNEI. Trimming removed 9 bases from V and 2 bases from J; junction bases left unmatched: 1. The length of the CDR3 is 13 residues. The CDR3 spells CARLAGDTDTQYF. CDR3 DNA sequence: TGTGCCAGACTAGCGGGGGACACAGATACGCAGTATTTT.